The 12 T cell receptor beta chains presented below share a single source sample, sequenced in a study of T cell responses to AZD1222 COVID-19 vaccine. TCRdb's table, derived via immunoSEQ multiplex PCR, lists solely in-frame clones and lacks some. The top ten hold roughly 1.3% of the sample, which has about 150,000 clones, roughly nine tenths seen once. The specimen was peripheral blood, collected 28 days after the second AZD1222 dose. These TCRs come from an adult who received the AZD1222 COVID-19 vaccine.

The CDR3: CASSLYPPVPRDRDQPQHF. The CDR3 bases are TGTGCCAGCAGTTTATATCCCCCCGTACCGCGGGACCGGGATCAGCCCCAGCATTTT. This chain joins TRBV27 and TRBJ1-5; the D gene is possibly TRBD1 (5 bases). The germline V gene has CDR1 MNHEY and CDR2 SMNVEV (reference sequence). Trimming took off 1 base at V and 5 bases at J, with 24 bases between the two ends. The CDR3 loop spans 19 amino acids.

This sequence joins TRBV7-9 and TRBJ2-2; the D gene is possibly TRBD1 (5 bases). Trimming left V 1 base short and J 4 bases short, with 13 bases between. Per germline, CDR1 SEHNR and CDR2 FQNEAQ (reference sequence). The CDR3 is 16 amino acids. The CDR3 sequence is CASSLGVQGGTGELFF. The CDR3, as DNA: TGTGCCAGCAGCTTAGGGGTGCAGGGCGGCACCGGGGAGCTGTTTTTT.

This chain uses TRBV27 with TRBJ1-4; D is possibly TRBD1 (5 bases). The CDR3 is 14 residues long. Germline V gives CDR1 MNHEY, CDR2 SMNVEV (reference sequence). Between the trimmed V and J ends, which lost 3 bases and 4 bases, there was a span of 9 bases. DNA for the CDR3: TGTGCCAGCAGTTTTCAGGGCGGTAATGAAAAACTGTTTTTT. Its protein product is CASSFQGGNEKLFF.

This chain connects TRBV5-1 to TRBJ2-7; the D is unclear. With 0 bases removed from V and 0 bases from J, the gap between germline ends came to 7 bases. Germline V gives CDR1 SGHRS, CDR2 YFSETQ. The CDR3 is made up of 14 amino acids. The CDR3 loop is CASSLVAHSYEQYF. The DNA for the CDR3 is TGCGCCAGCAGCTTGGTGGCCCACTCCTACGAGCAGTACTTC.

CDR3 in amino acids: CASSPKFGTGVHEQYF. The CDR3 region has the DNA TGTGCCAGCAGCCCTAAATTTGGGACAGGGGTCCACGAGCAGTACTTC. V is TRBV4-2 and J is TRBJ2-7, with 10 bases aligning to TRBD1. V dropped 4 bases and J dropped 5; count of bases not matched to a gene: 11. This CDR3 comprises 16 residues. Germline V gives CDR1 LGHNA, CDR2 YNFKEQ.

J is TRBJ1-1 and V is TRBV5-6; D may be TRBD1 (6 bases). Trimming stripped 5 bases from V and 3 bases from J, with 14 bases between. Germline V CDR1 and CDR2: SGHDT, YYEEEE. CDR3 length: 14 residues. The CDR3: CASSRTAIYTEAFF. The CDR3 DNA is TGTGCCAGCAGTCGGACAGCGATCTACACTGAAGCTTTCTTT.

A few counts support this clone. The chain recombines TRBV5-1 with TRBJ1-4; D is uncertain. This CDR3 is built from 16 residues. The ends were cut back, 2 bases at V and 7 bases at J, with 18 bases in the middle. Germline loops: CDR1 SGHRS, CDR2 YFSETQ. In DNA form, the CDR3 reads TGCGCCAGCAGCTTAAATGGTGTCGAGACGGCTGAAAAACTGTTTTTT. Its protein is CASSLNGVETAEKLFF.

The V call is TRBV15, the J call TRBJ2-5, with a possible D match to TRBD1 (5 bases). From germline, CDR1 is LNHNV and CDR2 YYDKDF (reference sequence). The CDR3 runs to 17 residues. V was shortened by 4 bases and J by 0 bases, with 18 bases between the two germline ends. CDR3 sequence reads: CATSISRWEQDQETQYF. CDR3 sequence (DNA): TGTGCCACCAGCATATCAAGGTGGGAACAGGACCAAGAGACCCAGTACTTC.

This chain joins TRBV2 and TRBJ2-7, with D unclear. Germline V gives CDR1 SNHLY, CDR2 FYNNEI. Trimming pared 6 bases from V and 2 bases from J, leaving 11 bases between. This CDR3 spans 13 amino acids. CDR3 in DNA: TGTGCCAGCAGGGCGGACGCCGCCTACGAGCAGTACTTC. Its translation is CASRADAAYEQYF.

This clone was recorded a few times. J is TRBJ2-5 and V is TRBV4-3, with no clear D. Germline-derived CDR1 and CDR2 are LGHNA and YSLEER. The CDR3 is 15 residues long. Trimming pared 0 bases from V and 0 bases from J, leaving 8 bases between. The CDR3 sequence is CASSQELYYQETQYF. In nucleotides, the CDR3 is TGCGCCAGCAGCCAAGAGTTATACTACCAAGAGACCCAGTACTTC.

The CDR3, as DNA: TGTGCCACCAGCAGGGGACAGACGGGCTACACCTTC. Encoded protein: CATSRGQTGYTF. The chain uses TRBV15 and TRBJ1-2; 7 bases fit TRBD1. This CDR3 has 12 residues. Germline V CDR1 and CDR2: LNHNV, YYDKDF (reference sequence). The junction had 3 bases not matched to a gene; V was cut back by 3 bases and J by 8 bases. Looking up the rest from reference TRBV15 and TRBJ1-2 gives the full variable domain: DAMVIQNPRYQVTQFGKPVTLSCSQTLNHNVMYWYQQKSSQAPKLLFHYYDKDFNNEADTPDNFQSRRPNTSFCFLDIRSPGLGDTAMYLCATSRGQTGYTFGSGTRLTVV.

About this clone: Germline is not matched at one junction end, which may reflect a read error. The chain carries TRBV28 and TRBJ1-1; 8 bases match TRBD1. Germline V gene lookup returns CDR1 MDHEN and CDR2 SYDVKM. The CDR3 loop spans 12 amino acids. The DNA of the CDR3 is TGTGCCAGTAGTTTACAGGGGGTTGAAGCTTTCTTT. Translated: CASSLQGVEAFF.